Below, one TCR beta chain is given with its context. Its antigen remains unknown. This entry is derived from a study of early stage breast cancer tumors. Study in general: Most invasive tumors, about 75% of the 16, were ER+/PR+/HER2-. Study conclusions and caveats: Tumors had approximately 2.7-fold higher T cell density and higher clonality than adjacent normal breast tissue.

Sequenced by immunoSEQ multiplex PCR; TCRdb stores in-frame clones only, minus some. The table includes roughly 10,000 clones, 60% to 85% detected once. The germline V gene has CDR1 LNHDA and CDR2 SQIVND (reference sequence). The CDR3 loop spans 18 amino acids. J lost 4 bases, V lost 10 bases, and 22 bases had no gene match. This TCR was recovered from a person in their 40s with breast cancer. Material: normal breast tissue next to the tumor. The chain recombines TRBV19 with TRBJ2-3, with TRBD2 identical over 8 bases. CDR3 bases: TGTGCCACCTTATCATGGGGGCTAGCGGGTGGAGGCGCAGATACGCAGTATTTT. Its protein product is CATLSWGLAGGGADTQYF.